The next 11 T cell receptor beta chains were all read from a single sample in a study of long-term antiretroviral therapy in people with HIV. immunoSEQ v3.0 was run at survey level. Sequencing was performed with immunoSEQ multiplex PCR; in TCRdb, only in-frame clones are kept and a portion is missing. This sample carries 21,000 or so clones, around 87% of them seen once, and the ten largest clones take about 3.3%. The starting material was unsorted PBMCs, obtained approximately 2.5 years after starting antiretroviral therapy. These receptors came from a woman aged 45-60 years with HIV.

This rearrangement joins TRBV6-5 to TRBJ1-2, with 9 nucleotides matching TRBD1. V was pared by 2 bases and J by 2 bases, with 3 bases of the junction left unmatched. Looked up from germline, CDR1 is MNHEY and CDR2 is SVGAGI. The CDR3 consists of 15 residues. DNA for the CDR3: TGTGCCAGCAGTTACCCGGGACAGGGAAACTATGGCTACACCTTC. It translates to CASSYPGQGNYGYTF.

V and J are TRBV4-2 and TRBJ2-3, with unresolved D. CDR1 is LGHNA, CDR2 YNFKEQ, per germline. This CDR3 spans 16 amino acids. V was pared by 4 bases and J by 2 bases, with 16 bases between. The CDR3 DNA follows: TGTGCCAGCAGCCCTAGGGCCTATTCGCTCACAGATACGCAGTATTTT. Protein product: CASSPRAYSLTDTQYF.

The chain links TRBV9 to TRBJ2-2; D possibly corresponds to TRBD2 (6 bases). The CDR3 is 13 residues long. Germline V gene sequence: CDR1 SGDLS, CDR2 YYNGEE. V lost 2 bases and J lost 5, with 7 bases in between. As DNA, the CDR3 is TGTGCCAGCAGCGTTGGGGGGACCGGGGAGCTGTTTTTT. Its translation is CASSVGGTGELFF.

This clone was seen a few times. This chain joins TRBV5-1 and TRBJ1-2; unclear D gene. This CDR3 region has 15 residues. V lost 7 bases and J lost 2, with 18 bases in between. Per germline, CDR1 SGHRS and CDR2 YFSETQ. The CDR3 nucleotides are TGCGCCAGCTGCTGTCCACAGAGTTTCAACTATGGCTACACCTTC. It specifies CASCCPQSFNYGYTF.

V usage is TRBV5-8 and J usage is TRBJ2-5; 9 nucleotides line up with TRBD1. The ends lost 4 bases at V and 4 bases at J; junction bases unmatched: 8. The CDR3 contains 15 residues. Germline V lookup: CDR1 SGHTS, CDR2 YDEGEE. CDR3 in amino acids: CASSQDRGAVETQYF. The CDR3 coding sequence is TGTGCCAGCAGCCAGGACAGGGGAGCAGTAGAGACCCAGTACTTC.

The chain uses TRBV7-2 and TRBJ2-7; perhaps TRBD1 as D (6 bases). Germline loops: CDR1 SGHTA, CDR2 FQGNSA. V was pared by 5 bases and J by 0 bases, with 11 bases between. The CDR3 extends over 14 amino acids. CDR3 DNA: TGTGCCAGCAGCCCAACAGGGAGCTCCTACGAGCAGTACTTC. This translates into CASSPTGSSYEQYF. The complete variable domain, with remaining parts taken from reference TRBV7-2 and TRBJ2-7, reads GAGVSQSPSNKVTEKGKDVELRCDPISGHTALYWYRQSLGQGLEFLIYFQGNSAPDKSGLPSDRFSAERTGGSVSTLTIQRTQQEDSAVYLCASSPTGSSYEQYFGPGTRLTVT.

This CDR3 reads CATSGGIYNEQFF. Here the CDR3 DNA reads TGTGCCACCAGCGGCGGGATCTACAATGAGCAGTTCTTC. The chain links TRBV15 to TRBJ2-1, with D maybe TRBD2 (6 bases). The germline gives CDR1 LNHNV, CDR2 YYDKDF (reference sequence). V was clipped by 5 bases and J by 3 bases, with 8 bases between them. The CDR3 extends over 13 amino acids.

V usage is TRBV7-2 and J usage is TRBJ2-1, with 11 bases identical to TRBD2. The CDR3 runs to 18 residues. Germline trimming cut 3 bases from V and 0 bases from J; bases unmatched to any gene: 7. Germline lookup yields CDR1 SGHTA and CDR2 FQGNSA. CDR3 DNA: TGTGCCAGCAGCTTCGGGACTAGCGGTTTGAGCTCCTACAATGAGCAGTTCTTC. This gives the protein CASSFGTSGLSSYNEQFF.

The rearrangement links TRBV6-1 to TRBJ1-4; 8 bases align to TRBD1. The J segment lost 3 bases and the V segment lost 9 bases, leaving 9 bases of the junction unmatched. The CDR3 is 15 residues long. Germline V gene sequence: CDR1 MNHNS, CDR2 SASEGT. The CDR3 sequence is CASCVTGGPNEKLFF. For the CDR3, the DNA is TGTGCCAGTTGCGTCACAGGGGGACCTAATGAAAAACTGTTTTTT.

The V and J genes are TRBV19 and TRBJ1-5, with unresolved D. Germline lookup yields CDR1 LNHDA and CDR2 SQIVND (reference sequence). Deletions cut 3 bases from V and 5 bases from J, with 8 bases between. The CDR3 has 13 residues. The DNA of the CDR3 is TGTGCCAGTAGTATTACGGTGGATCAGCCCCAGCATTTT. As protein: CASSITVDQPQHF.

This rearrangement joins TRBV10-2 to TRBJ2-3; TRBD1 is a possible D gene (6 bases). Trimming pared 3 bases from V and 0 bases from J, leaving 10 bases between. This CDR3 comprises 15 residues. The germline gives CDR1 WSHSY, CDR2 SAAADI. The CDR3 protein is CASSDYRDSTDTQYF. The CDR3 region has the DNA TGCGCCAGCAGTGACTACAGGGACAGCACAGATACGCAGTATTTT.